Included here is one T cell receptor beta chain sequence, with context. This clonotype was counted many times. Its recognized antigen is unknown. Per-base quality was not reported, and no clone a single base away is much larger than it. Taken from cysteine to phenylalanine, the CDR3 has 12 residues. The only DNA kept is the CDR3, 36 bases in frame from the first base. V trim: 6 bases; J trim: 7 bases; unmatched bases: 5. The CDR1 and CDR2 encoded by the germline V gene (reference sequence) are DFQATT and SNEGSKA. This specimen belongs to a study of neurological immune-mediated disorders (dated by TCRdb to the late 2010s). For the wider study: Among the roughly 34 multiple sclerosis patients, relapsing-remitting MS was present in some 31 and secondary progressive MS was present in 3. The cohort comprised roughly 65 subjects: roughly 15 HAM/TSP patients, approximately 34 multiple sclerosis patients and around 20 healthy controls. Peripheral blood TCR-beta repertoires from patients with HTLV-I-associated myelopathy (HAM/TSP), patients with multiple sclerosis, and healthy controls were compared in the study using UMI-based sequencing. Alongside PBMC samples, the set of about 97 TCR-beta libraries contained longitudinal samples, technical triplicates, and paired CD4+ and CD8+ T-cell subsets that had been sorted. Broad study findings and their caveats: Phylogenetic analysis grouped repertoires from 18 of 34 MS patients into a cluster of related CDR3 sequences, suggesting a possible repertoire-level signature. No clinical or MRI features were associated with the MS cluster, and the authors said that larger cohorts are needed. TCR clonal expansion was highest in HAM/TSP patients and lowest in MS patients, with MS patients falling below even healthy controls. Across subjects, expanded clones never shared an identical CDR3 amino acid sequence, which suggests that the TCR-beta repertoires in every group were private.

cDNA synthesis used template-switch 5'RACE with a primer carrying a 10-nucleotide random unique molecular identifier tagging each TCR transcript. Every sequencing run covered 15-18 subjects and yielded more than 200 million TCR-beta sequences. The RNeasy kit was used for extraction of total RNA. The KAPA Real-time Library Amplification kit was used to amplify TCR-beta VDJ regions with primers for the TCR constant region and the 5'RACE anchor. Sample indexes and Illumina adaptors were added in a first PCR, and a second PCR then increased library yield. After purification with Ampure beads, the TCR product of roughly 650 bp was size-selected on a 2% E-gel SizeSelection system. Before pooling, libraries had their quality checked on a Bioanalyzer, their concentration measured with Qubit, and their quantity determined with the Kapa Library Quantification kit. Paired-end 2 x 150 bp sequencing of the libraries was performed on an Illumina HiSeq 2500. To increase sequence diversity, roughly 24-30% phiX was spiked into each library pool. For the original study's pipeline: Quality-filtered reads were processed with the UMI-based MiGEC pipeline, which removed over 75% of raw TCR sequences during error correction. IMGT germline references were used for alignment of VDJ genes, and clonotypes were defined by a unique CDR3 amino acid sequence together with V-J genes. Clonal expansion, Shannon diversity, and CDR3 relatedness (CalcPairwiseDistances, ClusterSamples) were evaluated with VDJtools, and phylogenetic trees were built with CLCbio workbench. Clones with at least 8 unique UMIs were defined as expanded, with this threshold being based on coefficient-of-variation modelling across technical triplicates. TCRdb reprocessing: public reads trimmed at Q25 with fastp, clones called with MiXCR, in-frame beta chains kept. Each CDR3 protein gets just one entry, which takes the most common genes and DNA from the rows behind it. The V and J calls here are based on TCRdb, not the publication. The sample table lists approximately 41,000 distinct CDR3 sequences, around 2.5% of them with a count of one. The ten largest clones add up to 9% to 15% of the sample.

Libraries from unsorted PBMCs were made from 2 million PBMCs kept in RNAlater at -80 degrees C until RNA extraction. The multiple sclerosis patients were enrolled in a US clinical protocol that used magnetic resonance imaging to evaluate disease progression. Peripheral blood was subjected to Ficoll-Hypaque density gradient centrifugation to isolate PBMCs, which were then cryopreserved in liquid nitrogen. The sequence came from a man aged 25 to 40 with multiple sclerosis. This receptor chain uses TRBV20-1 and TRBJ2-1, with 8 middle bases fitting TRBD2. The sample comprised PBMCs. The sequence in DNA is TGCAGTGCCGCGGGACTAGGGAATGAGCAGTTCTTC. Its protein reads: CSAAGLGNEQFF.